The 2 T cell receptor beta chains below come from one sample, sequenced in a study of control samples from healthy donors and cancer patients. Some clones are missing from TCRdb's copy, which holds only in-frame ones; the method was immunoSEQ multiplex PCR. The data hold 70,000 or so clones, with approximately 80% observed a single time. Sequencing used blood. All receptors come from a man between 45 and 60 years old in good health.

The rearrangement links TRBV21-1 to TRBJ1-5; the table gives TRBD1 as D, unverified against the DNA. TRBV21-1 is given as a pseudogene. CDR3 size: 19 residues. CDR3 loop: CASTIRGDRRLYSNQPQHF. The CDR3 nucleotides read TGTGCCAGCACAATTAGGGGGGACAGGAGACTTTATAGCAATCAGCCCCAGCATTTT.

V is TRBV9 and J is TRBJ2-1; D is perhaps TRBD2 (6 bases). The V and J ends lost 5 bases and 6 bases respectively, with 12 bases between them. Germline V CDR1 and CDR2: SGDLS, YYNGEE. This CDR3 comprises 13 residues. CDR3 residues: CASSRIGGNEQFF. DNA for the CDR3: TGTGCCAGCAGTCGAATCGGGGGCAATGAGCAGTTCTTC.